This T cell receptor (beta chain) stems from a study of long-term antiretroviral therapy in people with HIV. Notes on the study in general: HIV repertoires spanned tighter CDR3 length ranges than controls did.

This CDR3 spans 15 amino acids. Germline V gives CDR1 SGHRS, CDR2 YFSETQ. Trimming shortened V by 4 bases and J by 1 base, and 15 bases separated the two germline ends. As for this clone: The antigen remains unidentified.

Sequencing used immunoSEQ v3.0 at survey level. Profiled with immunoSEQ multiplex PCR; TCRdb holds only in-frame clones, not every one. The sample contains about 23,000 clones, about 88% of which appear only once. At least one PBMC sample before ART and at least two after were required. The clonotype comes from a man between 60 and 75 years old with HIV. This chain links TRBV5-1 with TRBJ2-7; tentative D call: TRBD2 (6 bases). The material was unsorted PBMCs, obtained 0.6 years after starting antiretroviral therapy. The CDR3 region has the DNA TGCGCCAGCAGCGGAGGGCCCTACGGATCCTACGAGCAGTACTTC. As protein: CASSGGPYGSYEQYF.